This T cell receptor beta chain was profiled in a study of shared clonotypes between healthy human individuals. This clone was observed a handful of times. The same CDR3 also results from other DNA sequences found in this sample. The method was immunoSEQ multiplex PCR; TCRdb's version includes in-frame clones alone and lacks a portion of them. The data hold 2 million to 2.5 million clones, with 85% to 95% observed a single time. This CDR3 contains 12 residues. CDR1 LNHDA and CDR2 SQIVND come from the germline V gene (reference sequence). Trimming pared 4 bases from V and 4 bases from J, leaving 7 bases between.

The chain carries TRBV19 and TRBJ1-2; D unresolved. This clonotype was obtained from a man aged 18 to 35 in good health. Some clones in this sample may be carry-over from other donors' samples. Material for sequencing was naive CD4+ T cells from PBMCs. This sample's subset: CD45RA+ positively selected. CDR3 nucleotide sequence: TGTGCCAGTAGTACCGGTGGCTATGGCTACACCTTC. This gives the protein CASSTGGYGYTF.